This T cell receptor beta chain was observed in a study of blood T cell repertoires in COVID-19. V was pared by 8 bases and J by 4 bases, with 17 bases between. CDR3 length equals 14 residues. From germline, CDR1 is SEHNR and CDR2 FQNEAQ (reference sequence). This clone came up once. The table came from immunoSEQ multiplex PCR; TCRdb's copy has only in-frame clones and leaves some out. The top ten clones hold approximately 16% of a sample with around 45,000 clones, around 86% of them seen once. Source material: peripheral blood. The sequence was obtained from a man aged 55 to 70 with active or convalescent COVID-19. The gene calls are TRBV7-9 and TRBJ1-1; perhaps TRBD1 as D (6 bases). The CDR3 DNA sequence: TGTGCCAGCGGATGGGCAGGGGTGGCCACTGAAGCTTTCTTT. This gives the protein CASGWAGVATEAFF.